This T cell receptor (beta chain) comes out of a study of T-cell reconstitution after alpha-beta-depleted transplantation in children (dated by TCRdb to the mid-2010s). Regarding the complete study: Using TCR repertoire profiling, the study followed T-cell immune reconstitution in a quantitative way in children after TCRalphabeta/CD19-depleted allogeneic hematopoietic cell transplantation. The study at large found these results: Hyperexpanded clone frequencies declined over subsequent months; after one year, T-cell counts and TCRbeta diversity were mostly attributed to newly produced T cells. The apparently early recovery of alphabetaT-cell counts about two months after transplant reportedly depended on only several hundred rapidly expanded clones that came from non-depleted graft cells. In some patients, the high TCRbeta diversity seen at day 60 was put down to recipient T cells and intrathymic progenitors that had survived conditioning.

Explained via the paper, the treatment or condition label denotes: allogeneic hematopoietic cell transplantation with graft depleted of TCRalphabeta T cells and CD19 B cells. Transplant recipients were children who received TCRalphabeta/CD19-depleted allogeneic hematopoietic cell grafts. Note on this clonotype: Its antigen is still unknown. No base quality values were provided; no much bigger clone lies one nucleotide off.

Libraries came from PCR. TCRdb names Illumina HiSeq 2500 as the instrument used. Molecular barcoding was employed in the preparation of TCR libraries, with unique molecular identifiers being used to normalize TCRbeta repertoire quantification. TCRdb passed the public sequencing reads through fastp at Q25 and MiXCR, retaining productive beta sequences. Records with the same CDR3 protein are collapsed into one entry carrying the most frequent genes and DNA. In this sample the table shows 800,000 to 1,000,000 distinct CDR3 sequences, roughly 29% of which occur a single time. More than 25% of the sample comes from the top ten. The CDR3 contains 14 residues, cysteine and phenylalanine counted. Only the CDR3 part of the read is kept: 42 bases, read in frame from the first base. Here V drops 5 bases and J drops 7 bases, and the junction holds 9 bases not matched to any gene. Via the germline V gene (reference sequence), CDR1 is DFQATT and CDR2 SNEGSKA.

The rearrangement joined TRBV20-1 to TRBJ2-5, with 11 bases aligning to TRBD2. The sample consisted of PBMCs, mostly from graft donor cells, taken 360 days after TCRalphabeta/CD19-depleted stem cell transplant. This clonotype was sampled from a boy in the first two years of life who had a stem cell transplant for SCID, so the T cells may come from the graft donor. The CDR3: CSAPSGGSPGTQYF. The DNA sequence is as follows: TGCAGTGCTCCTAGCGGGGGGTCCCCCGGGACCCAGTACTTC.